This T cell receptor beta chain was obtained from a study of blood T cell repertoires in COVID-19 (dated by TCRdb to the early 2020s). A note on the overall study: The collaborator samples originated in the United States, Italy and Spain and spanned the acute and convalescent phases of COVID-19. The samples were drawn from the first 160 participants of the ongoing ImmuneRACE study and from 1,200 or so subjects provided by 6 global collaborators. The dataset comprised deeply sampled blood TCRbeta repertoires from subjects exposed to, actively infected with, or recovered from COVID-19. The sample metadata nearly always contained a de-identified subject ID, COVID-19 status, age in years and sex. The repertoires were released in a freely available public database intended as a resource for research on the immune response to SARS-CoV-2. The material from the prospective study consisted of cDNA or gDNA derived from T cells, B-cell-depleted T cells, or PBMCs. Where HLA class I and class II types were available, the types were taken from metadata supplied by the sample provider, not from assay-based typing.

Turning to this clone: It lacks a known antigen. One base away there is no much larger clone; base qualities are not given.

TCRbeta CDR3 regions were amplified from genomic DNA using the immunoSEQ Assay, a bias-controlled multiplex PCR. The authors' analysis ran thus. The number of nucleated cells in each sample was estimated from the amplification of reference gene primers within the assay. Sequence reads were collapsed and filtered to measure the absolute abundance of every unique TCRbeta CDR3 rearrangement. Productive Simpson clonality was computed per sample as the square root of Simpson's diversity index over productive rearrangements. Here the immuneACCESS table is served through TCRdb, limited to in-frame sequences with V and J called. Missing clones are a known gap in these copies; in checked studies unresolved V genes cover under half, and the rest lacks a known reason. Clone size and V and J calls were adopted from that table, with D and trimming inferred from the DNA. This sample is represented by 100,000 or so clones; 65% to 90% of them were singletons. Roughly 2.7% of the sample belongs to the ten largest clones.

Including cysteine and phenylalanine, the CDR3 has 13 amino acids. Of the read, only the CDR3 DNA is kept; its 39 bases are in frame from base 1. V lost 2 bases and J lost 3 bases; the stretch between them is 10 bases long. The germline V gene sets CDR1 to SQVTM and CDR2 to ANQGSEA. Enrolling through a virtual design, the prospective study's participants ranged in age from roughly 18 to 89 years and lived across 24 United States geographic areas. In the prospective study, participants were assigned to cohorts based on the clinical history participants reported in a screening survey and a study questionnaire. Recovered participants in ImmuneRACE Cohort 3 were defined as having two consecutive negative NP/OP PCR tests, clearance from a healthcare professional, or resolution of symptoms. Mobile phlebotomists in the prospective study collected whole blood, serum and a nasopharyngeal or oropharyngeal swab from every participant. Additional blood draws and questionnaires over an approximately two-month period could optionally be provided by prospective study participants. Prospective study blood samples were shipped either frozen or at room temperature before DNA extraction.

Findings and caveats that apply to the study as a whole: The quantity of clinical and demographic metadata differed by source and by participant and was supplied without curation.

Sequenced sample: PBMCs or T cells enriched from blood (not recorded which). This receptor was identified in a woman in her forties or fifties who had recovered from COVID-19. This sequence uses TRBV29-1 and TRBJ1-1; TRBD1 is possibly the D segment (5 matching bases). This receptor carries the CDR3 CSVEWGVDTEAFF. In nucleotides, the sequence is TGCAGCGTTGAATGGGGGGTGGACACTGAAGCTTTCTTT.